Given below is one T cell receptor (beta chain) in context. Its antigen is unknown. A junction end diverges from the germline sequence, so it may reflect a read error. The immunoSEQ Assay was the method used to sequence TCRbeta CDR3 regions. After extraction, genomic DNA underwent amplification by bias-controlled multiplex PCR, followed by high-throughput sequencing. Regarding the original processing steps: Collapsing and filtering of sequences were performed to quantify the absolute abundance of each unique TCRbeta CDR3 region. T cell fraction was estimated by normalization of TCRbeta template counts to usable DNA, with usable DNA being measured through amplification of reference genes present in all nucleated cells. Repertoire TCRs were annotated as SARS-CoV-2-specific when V gene, CDR3 amino acid sequence and J gene were exactly matched to a known reactive TCR set. The reference SARS-CoV-2 TCR set came from MIRA and was filtered for enrichment in COVID-19-positive ImmuneCODE repertoires, removing public or cross-reactive TCRs. Based on the MIRA antigens, annotated TCRs were further analysed at the level of specific ORF or position within ORF. Breadth was defined as annotated unique rearrangements over total unique productive rearrangements; depth was the summed frequency of those rearrangements. Two-sided Wilcoxon rank-sum tests were applied when comparing TCR breadth between groups. Here the immuneACCESS table is served through TCRdb, limited to in-frame sequences with V and J called. Missing clones are a known gap in these copies; in checked studies unresolved V genes cover under half, and the rest lacks a known reason. The V and J calls and the clone size are those of that table, but D and trimming were determined from the DNA. Across this sample there are 180,000 or so clones, with around 90% seen only once. Around 6.3% of the sample is in the top ten clones.

This specimen comes from a study of Ad26.COV2.S vaccination and SARS-CoV-2 variants (dated by TCRdb to the early 2020s). As for the study more broadly: TCRbeta repertoire sequencing served as the tool for gauging how specific and how broad the SARS-CoV-2-reactive T cell receptors were following Ad26.COV2.S vaccination. The TCR-sequenced set comprised about 32 samples: approximately 20 Ad26.COV2.S vaccine recipients, 5 placebo recipients and 8 SARS-CoV-2 convalescent individuals.

Explained via the paper, the time point label denotes: individuals recovered from natural SARS-CoV-2 infection. Spanning cysteine to phenylalanine, the CDR3 consists of 12 amino acids. Kept here is only the CDR3 DNA, which spans 36 bases and is read in frame from base 1. Based on the germline V gene (reference sequence), the CDR1 and CDR2 sequences are LGHDT and YNNKEL. On the study overall, not on this receptor specifically: According to the authors, total T cell responses may have been underestimated by the TCR breadth and depth analyses. Vaccine and placebo recipients had comparable non-spike TCR breadth, which fits with the vaccine containing only spike. After vaccination, substantial breadth of spike-specific CD8+ and CD4+ T cell responses was reported. Compared with placebo recipients, Ad26.COV2.S recipients showed higher spike-specific TCR breadth (P = 0.0014).

The receptor chain draws on TRBV3-1 (or the pseudogene TRBV3-2) and TRBJ1-3; possibly the D gene is TRBD1, per 5 matching bases. This receptor was obtained from a human donor who had recovered from COVID-19. The starting material was peripheral blood, obtained after recovery from COVID-19. The encoded CDR3 is CASSQGRAGKSF. Read as DNA, the sequence is TGTGCCAGCAGCCAAGGACGAGCAGGGAAATCTTTT.